This paragraph covers one T cell receptor (beta chain) sequence. The antigen remains undetermined. This sample is drawn from a study of synovial regulatory T cells in juvenile arthritis. Study-wide background: Treatments: a few naive, several methotrexate, one methotrexate plus infliximab, one unknown.

General study results and limits: iaTreg TCR repertoires were largely private across patients and partially overlapped synovial Teff and blood CPL. iaTreg cells shared more CDR3 sequences with synovial Tregs than other blood Tregs did.

The method was immunoSEQ multiplex PCR; TCRdb's version includes in-frame clones alone and lacks a portion of them. The sample table sets out 9,500 to 10,000 clones. Patients had median age about 11 years, range roughly 2.2-22.9. In germline, CDR1 is MGHDK, CDR2 SYGVNS. This CDR3 has 11 residues. The DNA is unrecorded. Material for sequencing was Treg cells from blood. Subset in this sample: remaining (HLA-DR-negative) circulating blood Treg cells. V and J are TRBV25-1 and TRBJ1-1. This clonotype originated in a donor between 2 and 35 years old with juvenile idiopathic arthritis. The CDR3 protein is CASSEGPTAFF.